The 25 T cell receptor beta chains presented below share a single source sample, sequenced in a study of post-analysis software for immune sequencing data. The antigens of these receptors remain unknown. Study results and limitations: In patients, about 5 TRBV segments were more frequent than in controls, with TRBV5-6, TRBV5-1 and TRBV20-1 among them.

The library was made from cDNA and included unique molecular identifiers. TCRdb called the PCR reads again in MiXCR, with one record for every CDR3 protein. Altogether approximately 660,000 distinct CDR3 sequences are present, 55% to 70% being singletons, with the ten largest covering over 9%. The sequencing sample was made of blood. These TCRs come from a girl aged 2-9 years with multiple sclerosis.

J is TRBJ1-2 and V is TRBV6-1; TRBD1 might be the D (5 bases). CDR3 length: 18 amino acids. Trimming removed 0 bases at V and 0 bases at J, with 17 bases between. The germline gives CDR1 MNHNS, CDR2 SASEGT. The CDR3 DNA reads TGTGCCAGCAGTGAAGCGCCGGGGACGGGCTTAGCTAACTATGGCTACACCTTC. Translation gives CASSEAPGTGLANYGYTF.

V is TRBV7-8 and J is TRBJ2-3; 9 bases agree with TRBD2. Germline lookup yields CDR1 SGHVS and CDR2 FQNEAQ. Trimming took 1 base from V and 2 from J; bases not matched to a gene: 7. The CDR3 is made up of 17 amino acids. The CDR3 nucleotides read TGTGCCAGCAGCTTAGTAGCTAGCGGGACGTACACAGATACGCAGTATTTT. It yields the protein CASSLVASGTYTDTQYF.

The J gene is TRBJ2-1, the V gene TRBV12-3 or TRBV12-4; 12 bases agree with TRBD2. The V and J ends lost 1 base and 9 bases, in that order; junction bases with no gene match: 7. The CDR3 extends over 16 amino acids. CDR3 in DNA: TGTGCCAGCAGTTTAGGACTAGCGGGAGAACCCGGTGAGCAGTTCTTC. Amino acids: CASSLGLAGEPGEQFF.

This sequence joins TRBV12-3 or TRBV12-4 and TRBJ2-3, with TRBD2 matching over 11 bases. The CDR3 has 15 residues. J was trimmed by 10 bases and V by 6 bases; bases with no gene match: 12. CDR3 protein: CASSNSGGASDAQYF. The CDR3 bases are TGTGCCAGCAGCAATAGCGGGGGGGCATCCGATGCGCAGTATTTT.

Concerning this clonotype itself: Germline is not matched at one junction end, which may reflect a read error. The gene calls are TRBV12-3 or TRBV12-4 and TRBJ2-3; 7 bases align to TRBD1. The CDR3 runs 15 residues. The CDR3 sequence is CASSPSQGRRDTQYF. CDR3 coding DNA: TGTGCTAGCAGCCCCTCACAGGGGCGCCGGGATACGCAGTATTTT.

The V and J genes are TRBV7-9 and TRBJ2-1, with D unclear. Trimming removed 5 bases from V and 9 bases from J, with 11 bases in between. The CDR3 has 12 residues. Germline-derived CDR1 and CDR2 are SEHNR and FQNEAQ (reference sequence). CDR3 coding DNA: TGTGCCAGCAGCCGAAGTGAGACTGAGCAGTTCTTC. Residues: CASSRSETEQFF. Drawing the rest from reference TRBV7-9 and TRBJ2-1, the complete variable domain is DTGVSQNPRHKITKRGQNVTFRCDPISEHNRLYWYRQTLGQGPEFLTYFQNEAQLEKSRLLSDRFSAERPKGSFSTLEIQRTEQGDSAMYLCASSRSETEQFFGPGTRLTVL.

The chain has TRBV28 and TRBJ2-7; tentative D call: TRBD2 (6 bases). Trimming cost V 8 bases and J 10 bases, with 24 bases left between them. The germline gives CDR1 MDHEN, CDR2 SYDVKM. CDR3 length: 14 residues. DNA of the CDR3: TGTGCCAGCGGCTCACGGGAGCCGCGAGAGGCCCAGTACTTC. It translates to CASGSREPREAQYF.

This clonotype was counted a few times. The rearrangement uses TRBV10-3 and TRBJ2-5, with D uncertain. Trimming cost V 3 bases and J 5 bases, with 10 bases left between them. The CDR3 is 13 amino acids. Germline V gives CDR1 ENHRY, CDR2 SYGVKD. The CDR3 DNA reads as TGTGCCATCAGTGATGGTCCATGGGAGACCCAGTACTTC. This sequence encodes CAISDGPWETQYF.

For the CDR3, the DNA is TGTGCCAGCAGCGTAGTGGGGACAGGGGACACCGGCTACACCTTC. This translates into CASSVVGTGDTGYTF. The chain is built from TRBV9 and TRBJ1-2, with 10 bases aligning to TRBD1. There are 15 residues in the CDR3. In germline, CDR1 is SGDLS, CDR2 YYNGEE. V lost 0 bases and J lost 8; bases outside the gene matches: 7. The variable domain in full, completed from reference TRBV9 and TRBJ1-2, reads DSGVTQTPKHLITATGQRVTLRCSPRSGDLSVYWYQQSLDQGLQFLIQYYNGEERAKGNILERFSAQQFPDLHSELNLSSLELGDSALYFCASSVVGTGDTGYTFGSGTRLTVV.

The gene calls are TRBV2 and TRBJ1-5; 7 positions match TRBD1. The CDR3 spans 16 residues. After removal of 6 bases from V and 6 bases from J, the junction contained 14 bases not matched to a gene. The germline V gene encodes CDR1 SNHLY and CDR2 FYNNEI. The CDR3 is CASSAPQTGVVQPQHF. The CDR3 DNA reads as TGTGCCAGCAGCGCCCCCCAAACAGGGGTTGTTCAGCCCCAGCATTTT.

The chain is built from TRBV6-5 and TRBJ2-5; TRBD1 might be the D (6 bases). Germline values: CDR1 MNHEY, CDR2 SVGAGI. The CDR3 extends over 15 amino acids. Trimming removed 5 bases from V and 11 bases from J, with 24 bases in between. The CDR3, as DNA: TGTGCCAGCAGTCCGAACAGGGTTCAGCACAATGAGCAGTACTTC. Amino acid sequence: CASSPNRVQHNEQYF.

This chain uses TRBV9 with TRBJ1-1; D gene unclear. Between the trimmed V and J ends, which lost 3 bases and 0 bases, there was a span of 9 bases. The CDR3 consists of 14 residues. Germline loops: CDR1 SGDLS, CDR2 YYNGEE. The CDR3 nucleotides read TGTGCCAGCAGCGCGGGAACCATGAACACTGAAGCTTTCTTT. This translates into CASSAGTMNTEAFF.

This rearrangement joins TRBV4-3 to TRBJ2-3; D is undetermined. V was cut by 0 bases and J by 3 bases, with 7 bases left in between. The CDR3 length is 14 residues. The germline gives CDR1 LGHNA, CDR2 YSLEER. In DNA, the CDR3 is TGCGCCAGCAGCCAAGATAAGGCGACAGATACGCAGTATTTT. Translated: CASSQDKATDTQYF.

V gene TRBV27 combines with J gene TRBJ2-7; D might be TRBD1 (6 bases). CDR3 length equals 12 residues. Per the germline V gene, CDR1 is MNHEY and CDR2 is SMNVEV (reference sequence). In DNA form, the CDR3 reads TGTGCTTCCAGGGGTGGAAATTACGAGCAGTACTTC. It specifies CASRGGNYEQYF.

The J gene is TRBJ2-5, the V gene TRBV20-1, with D perhaps being TRBD1 or TRBD2 (6 bases each). The CDR3 extends over 15 amino acids. Trimming took off 7 bases at V and 2 bases at J, with 20 bases between the two ends. Germline V gene lookup returns CDR1 DFQATT and CDR2 SNEGSKA (reference sequence). The CDR3: CSGQVGGAHQETQYF. CDR3 sequence (DNA): TGCAGTGGACAGGTGGGCGGGGCACATCAAGAGACCCAGTACTTC.

V is TRBV20-1 and J is TRBJ2-7, with TRBD2 as a possible D gene (6 bases). The V end was cut by 0 bases, the J end by 2 bases, with 11 bases between. The CDR3 runs 14 residues. Per the germline V gene, CDR1 is DFQATT and CDR2 is SNEGSKA (reference sequence). For the CDR3, the DNA is TGCAGTGCTAGAGATAGCGGCAGACCCTACGAGCAGTACTTC. Protein: CSARDSGRPYEQYF.

The J gene is TRBJ1-2, the V gene TRBV20-1; TRBD1 agrees at 8 bases. Germline loops: CDR1 DFQATT, CDR2 SNEGSKA (reference sequence). Trimming cost V 3 bases and J 6 bases; bases outside gene matches: 3. The CDR3 contains 12 residues. This CDR3 reads CSASATGDGYTF. CDR3 nucleotides: TGCAGTGCTAGTGCGACAGGGGATGGCTACACCTTC.

The V gene is TRBV28, the J gene TRBJ1-1; 8 bases are a match to TRBD1. CDR3 length: 14 residues. Germline V gene sequence: CDR1 MDHEN, CDR2 SYDVKM. J was trimmed by 8 bases and V by 4 bases; bases with no gene match: 9. The CDR3 here is CASSWATGAGEAFF. The CDR3 DNA reads as TGTGCCAGCAGTTGGGCGACAGGGGCTGGGGAAGCTTTCTTT.

Here the CDR3 DNA reads TGTGCCAGTAGTTTCGGACCGGGCTACGAGCAGTACTTC. Residues: CASSFGPGYEQYF. The chain combines TRBV19 with TRBJ2-7; no firm D call. V was pared by 5 bases and J by 3 bases, with 11 bases between. This CDR3 has 13 residues. Per the germline V gene, CDR1 is LNHDA and CDR2 is SQIVND (reference sequence).

This chain links TRBV30 with TRBJ2-2; D gene unclear. Trimming cost V 0 bases and J 6 bases, with 11 bases left between them. The CDR3 runs 14 residues. Germline assignment: CDR1 GTSNPN and CDR2 SVGIG (reference sequence). The CDR3 nucleotides are TGTGCCTGGAGTGTCGGACCACCCGCCGGGGAGCTGTTTTTT. It encodes CAWSVGPPAGELFF.

The chain carries TRBV20-1 and TRBJ2-7; TRBD1 is a possible D gene (5 bases). Looked up from germline, CDR1 is DFQATT and CDR2 is SNEGSKA (reference sequence). There are 12 residues in the CDR3. Trimming cost V 5 bases and J 2 bases, with 10 bases left between them. The CDR3 loop reads CSALGPAYEQYF. Written as DNA, the CDR3 is TGCAGTGCTCTGGGGCCTGCCTACGAGCAGTACTTC.

In its sample, this clonotype was seen a few times. The V and J genes are TRBV10-3 and TRBJ2-7; 7 bases are shared with TRBD1. The CDR3 is 13 amino acids. Germline V gene sequence: CDR1 ENHRY, CDR2 SYGVKD. J lost 2 bases, V lost 4 bases, and 2 bases had no gene match. The CDR3 here is CAISVTGAYEQYF. CDR3 DNA sequence: TGTGCCATCAGTGTTACAGGGGCCTACGAGCAGTACTTC.

This chain links TRBV29-1 with TRBJ2-1; D is perhaps TRBD2 (7 bases). V lost 4 bases and J 6 bases, leaving 19 bases between the germline ends. This CDR3 is built from 15 residues. Germline loops: CDR1 SQVTM, CDR2 ANQGSEA. This CDR3 is CSVVATGGGSNEQFF. The CDR3 nucleotides read TGCAGCGTTGTGGCGACAGGCGGGGGATCCAATGAGCAGTTCTTC.

This clonotype came up a few times. The rearrangement joins TRBV7-8 to TRBJ1-2, with 10 positions matching TRBD1. The V gene end was trimmed by 1 base and the J gene end by 8 bases; junction bases not matched to a gene: 7. This CDR3 has 15 amino acids. Germline CDR1 and CDR2: SGHVS and FQNEAQ. Written as DNA, the CDR3 is TGTGCCAGCAGCTTAGGGCGACAGGGGGCAGAAGGCTACACCTTC. The encoded protein is CASSLGRQGAEGYTF.

The chain employs TRBV20-1 and TRBJ2-1, with no clear D. The germline gives CDR1 DFQATT, CDR2 SNEGSKA (reference sequence). The CDR3 totals 15 residues. V was cut by 4 bases and J by 5 bases, with 18 bases left in between. The CDR3 DNA sequence: TGCAGTGCTACACGTGAGGCCCCAGCCAACAATGAGCAGTTCTTC. It yields the protein CSATREAPANNEQFF.